This TCR beta chain was found in a study of T-cell reconstitution after alpha-beta-depleted transplantation in children. A library of TCRbeta sequences, prepared with unique molecular identifiers, was generated. TCRdb re-derived calls from the PCR reads in MiXCR, one entry per CDR3 protein. Seen here are roughly 280,000 distinct CDR3 sequences, under 14% observed once, and the top ten hold roughly a quarter. Sequencing was performed on peripheral blood, taken 180 days after TCRalphabeta/CD19-depleted stem cell transplant. The sequence was collected from a male patient aged 2-15 years who had a stem cell transplant for chronic granulomatous disease, so the T cells may come from the graft donor.

The CDR3 coding sequence is TGTGCCAGCAAAAGACAGGGGCTGTACGAGCAGTACTTC. As protein: CASKRQGLYEQYF. The chain couples TRBV28 to TRBJ2-7, with 8 bases aligning to TRBD1. The J segment lost 4 bases and the V segment lost 7 bases, leaving 6 bases of the junction unmatched. This CDR3 spans 13 amino acids. Per germline, CDR1 MDHEN and CDR2 SYDVKM. The full variable domain, with the rest looked up from reference TRBV28 and TRBJ2-7, is DVKVTQSSRYLVKRTGEKVFLECVQDMDHENMFWYRQDPGLGLRLIYFSYDVKMKEKGDIPEGYSVSREKKERFSLILESASTNQTSMYLCASKRQGLYEQYFGPGTRLTVT.